Listed below are T cell receptor beta chains from one sample, sequenced in a study of cytomegalovirus exposure and HLA in healthy donors. The data were produced by immunoSEQ multiplex PCR, yet TCRdb's version contains in-frame clones alone and is incomplete. The table has roughly 100,000 clones, roughly 70% seen once. The sample comprised PBMCs. These receptors all stem from a man aged 35 to 55 in good health and CMV-seronegative. CDR3s include the opening cysteine and the closing phenylalanine or tryptophan. Fields, in order: J gene, V gene, clone size, D gene, CDR3 DNA, CDR3 protein. A D gene is named only where the DNA matches it firmly. Size tells how often a clone was seen (once, few, many) or the class of an expanded clone, and some rows leave it out.

J gene: TRBJ2-7; V gene: TRBV7-9; clone size: few; D gene: NA; CDR3 DNA: TGTGCCAGCAGCTTCGGACCGAGGCGGGTCGAGCAGTACTTC; CDR3 protein: CASSFGPRRVEQYF
J gene: TRBJ2-1; V gene: TRBV19; clone size: NA; D gene: TRBD2; CDR3 DNA: TGTGCCAGTAGTATTAGCGGGAGCCAGTACAATGAGCAGTTCTTC; CDR3 protein: CASSISGSQYNEQFF
J gene: TRBJ2-1; V gene: TRBV19; clone size: once; D gene: TRBD1; CDR3 DNA: TGTGCCAGTAGAGGGACAGGGACTCAAGAGCAGTTCTTC; CDR3 protein: CASRGTGTQEQFF
J gene: TRBJ2-3; V gene: TRBV27; clone size: NA; D gene: NA; CDR3 DNA: TGTGCCAGCATCCCTGGGTGGCTAGCGAGGGATGGTAGGGATACGCAGTATTTT; CDR3 protein: CASIPGWLARDGRDTQYF
J gene: TRBJ2-1; V gene: TRBV6-5; clone size: NA; D gene: TRBD1; CDR3 DNA: TGTGCCAGCAGCCCCGGACAGGGGGCCTACAATGAGCAGTTCTTC; CDR3 protein: CASSPGQGAYNEQFF
J gene: TRBJ1-5; V gene: TRBV6-7; clone size: NA; D gene: NA; CDR3 DNA: TGTGCCAGCACCCTCCACTCGACAGTCATGGATCAGCCCCAGCATTTT; CDR3 protein: CASTLHSTVMDQPQHF
J gene: TRBJ2-5; V gene: TRBV2; clone size: NA; D gene: NA; CDR3 DNA: TGTGCCAGCATAGAACAGGGAGCTAGGGAAGAGACCCAGTACTTC; CDR3 protein: CASIEQGAREETQYF
J gene: TRBJ2-7; V gene: TRBV6-1; clone size: NA; D gene: TRBD2; CDR3 DNA: TGTGCCCTAACGGCCGGGCGGGAGTCACCCTACGAGCAGTACTTC; CDR3 protein: CALTAGRESPYEQYF
J gene: TRBJ2-3; V gene: TRBV7-3; clone size: few; D gene: NA; CDR3 DNA: TGTGCCAGCAGCCCCATAGGGGGCACAGATACGCAGTATTTT; CDR3 protein: CASSPIGGTDTQYF
J gene: TRBJ2-7; V gene: TRBV7-2; clone size: once; D gene: TRBD2; CDR3 DNA: TGTGCCAGCAGCTTAGTGGGAGGGGTAAGCTCCTACGAGCAGTACTTC; CDR3 protein: CASSLVGGVSSYEQYF
J gene: TRBJ1-6; V gene: TRBV11-2; clone size: NA; D gene: NA; CDR3 DNA: TGTGCCAGCAGCTTAGCGGGCAGGGTCAATTCACCCCTCCACTTT; CDR3 protein: CASSLAGRVNSPLHF
J gene: TRBJ2-2; V gene: TRBV5-4; clone size: NA; D gene: TRBD1; CDR3 DNA: TGTGCCAGCAGCTTGCCGATGGGACAGAGAAACACCGGGGAGCTGTTTTTT; CDR3 protein: CASSLPMGQRNTGELFF
J gene: TRBJ2-7; V gene: TRBV27; clone size: once; D gene: TRBD1; CDR3 DNA: TGTGCCAGCAGTTTAGAAAGGACAGGGTCCTACGAGCAGTACTTC; CDR3 protein: CASSLERTGSYEQYF
J gene: TRBJ1-2; V gene: TRBV7-9; clone size: NA; D gene: NA; CDR3 DNA: TGTGCCAGCAGCTTAGTTGCAGGATATGGCTACACCTTC; CDR3 protein: CASSLVAGYGYTF
J gene: TRBJ2-1; V gene: TRBV4-1; clone size: NA; D gene: TRBD2; CDR3 DNA: TGCGCCAGCAGCCAAGCGCTAGCGGGGGGTACGAATGAGCAGTTCTTC; CDR3 protein: CASSQALAGGTNEQFF
J gene: TRBJ2-7; V gene: TRBV6-5; clone size: NA; D gene: TRBD1; CDR3 DNA: TGTGCCAGCGGGACAGGACCCTACGAGCAGTACTTC; CDR3 protein: CASGTGPYEQYF
J gene: TRBJ2-6; V gene: TRBV13; clone size: once; D gene: NA; CDR3 DNA: TGTGCCAGCAGCTTAACAGCCCCTGGGGCCAACGTCCTGACTTTC; CDR3 protein: CASSLTAPGANVLTF
J gene: TRBJ2-7; V gene: TRBV7-8; clone size: NA; D gene: TRBD1; CDR3 DNA: TGTGCCAGCAGCTTATTGGGGTGGACAGGGAGTTTCGAGCAGTACTTC; CDR3 protein: CASSLLGWTGSFEQYF
J gene: TRBJ2-7; V gene: TRBV19; clone size: NA; D gene: NA; CDR3 DNA: TGTGCCAGTAGTGCCGGGACTCGAAACTCCTACGAGCAGTACTTC; CDR3 protein: CASSAGTRNSYEQYF
J gene: TRBJ1-1; V gene: TRBV7-9; clone size: NA; D gene: TRBD1; CDR3 DNA: TGTGCCAGCAGCTACCCAGACAGGGAGAGCACTGAAGCTTTCTTT; CDR3 protein: CASSYPDRESTEAFF
J gene: TRBJ2-2; V gene: TRBV29-1; clone size: NA; D gene: TRBD2; CDR3 DNA: TGCAGCGTTGTTGGTAGCGGGGGGACCGGGGAGCTGTTTTTT; CDR3 protein: CSVVGSGGTGELFF
J gene: TRBJ2-5; V gene: TRBV6-5; clone size: once; D gene: NA; CDR3 DNA: TGTGCCAGCAGTTACTCGGGGACTTCGGGGACCCAGTACTTC; CDR3 protein: CASSYSGTSGTQYF
J gene: TRBJ1-4; V gene: TRBV27; clone size: few; D gene: NA; CDR3 DNA: TGTGCCAGCAGTTTAAGCTCGAACCGCCTAAATGAAAAACTGTTTTTT; CDR3 protein: CASSLSSNRLNEKLFF
J gene: TRBJ1-1; V gene: TRBV29-1; clone size: NA; D gene: TRBD1; CDR3 DNA: TGCAGCGTTCCACGCCCCGGGACGGGACAGGGGTTAATGAACACTGAAGCTTTCTTT; CDR3 protein: CSVPRPGTGQGLMNTEAFF
J gene: TRBJ1-2; V gene: TRBV2; clone size: NA; D gene: TRBD1; CDR3 DNA: TGTGCCAGCAGTGAACTAGGGACAGCCAACTATGGCTACACCTTC; CDR3 protein: CASSELGTANYGYTF
J gene: TRBJ2-7; V gene: TRBV27; clone size: NA; D gene: NA; CDR3 DNA: TGTGCCAGCAGTTATACAGGGGAGGACGAGCAGTACTTC; CDR3 protein: CASSYTGEDEQYF
J gene: TRBJ2-5; V gene: TRBV5-4; clone size: NA; D gene: TRBD1; CDR3 DNA: TGTGCCAGCAGCCCGGGACAGTACCAAGAGACCCAGTACTTC; CDR3 protein: CASSPGQYQETQYF
J gene: TRBJ2-7; V gene: TRBV7-8; clone size: NA; D gene: NA; CDR3 DNA: TGTGCCAGCAACCAAGGAGGCGTCTCCTACGAGCAGTACTTC; CDR3 protein: CASNQGGVSYEQYF
J gene: TRBJ2-5; V gene: TRBV13; clone size: NA; D gene: NA; CDR3 DNA: TGTGCCAGCAGCCCCTCCGGGACACTCGACCAAGAGACCCAGTACTTC; CDR3 protein: CASSPSGTLDQETQYF
J gene: TRBJ2-1; V gene: TRBV6-1; clone size: NA; D gene: TRBD2; CDR3 DNA: TGTGCCAGCAGTGGGACTAGCGGATCGAGTACGAATGAGCAGTTCTTC; CDR3 protein: CASSGTSGSSTNEQFF
J gene: TRBJ2-3; V gene: TRBV5-8; clone size: NA; D gene: TRBD2; CDR3 DNA: TGTGCCAGCAGCTCCCTAGCGGGAGTGGGGAACACAGATACGCAGTATTTT; CDR3 protein: CASSSLAGVGNTDTQYF
J gene: TRBJ1-2; V gene: TRBV30; clone size: NA; D gene: TRBD1; CDR3 DNA: TGTGCCTGCCATACGGGGGGACAGGGCCCCTATGGCTACACCTTC; CDR3 protein: CACHTGGQGPYGYTF
J gene: TRBJ2-1; V gene: TRBV4-2; clone size: few; D gene: TRBD2; CDR3 DNA: TGTGCCAGCAGCCAGATAGCGGGAGACTACAATGAGCAGTTCTTC; CDR3 protein: CASSQIAGDYNEQFF
J gene: TRBJ2-1; V gene: TRBV7-9; clone size: NA; D gene: TRBD2; CDR3 DNA: TGTGCCAGCAGCCCCTGGTTGGGGACTAGCGGGAGCGGTGAGCAGTTCTTC; CDR3 protein: CASSPWLGTSGSGEQFF
J gene: TRBJ2-1; V gene: TRBV30; clone size: NA; D gene: TRBD2; CDR3 DNA: TGTGCCTGGAGTGTATATGGGACTAGCGGGAGAGGGGAGCAGTTCTTC; CDR3 protein: CAWSVYGTSGRGEQFF
J gene: TRBJ2-5; V gene: TRBV5-1; clone size: few; D gene: NA; CDR3 DNA: TGCGCCAGCAGCCTCGACTCCGGAGAGACCCAGTACTTC; CDR3 protein: CASSLDSGETQYF
J gene: TRBJ2-1; V gene: TRBV5-1; clone size: once; D gene: NA; CDR3 DNA: TGCGCCAGCAGCTTGGAGGGAGATGAGCAGTTCTTC; CDR3 protein: CASSLEGDEQFF
J gene: TRBJ2-3; V gene: TRBV29-1; clone size: NA; D gene: TRBD2; CDR3 DNA: TGCAGCGTTGAAGATTGGGGGGGAGCGGGAGATACGCAGTATTTT; CDR3 protein: CSVEDWGGAGDTQYF
J gene: TRBJ2-5; V gene: TRBV5-1; clone size: NA; D gene: TRBD2; CDR3 DNA: TGCGCCAGCACCCTGGGGGGGGAGACCCAGTACTTC; CDR3 protein: CASTLGGETQYF
J gene: TRBJ1-2; V gene: TRBV6-1; clone size: NA; D gene: NA; CDR3 DNA: TGTGCCAGCAGTGAAGCCCACGGTCCCTATGGCTACACCTTC; CDR3 protein: CASSEAHGPYGYTF
J gene: TRBJ1-1; V gene: TRBV10-3; clone size: NA; D gene: NA; CDR3 DNA: TGTGCCATCAGCTACGGTATGGACATCGTGAACACTGAAGCTTTCTTT; CDR3 protein: CAISYGMDIVNTEAFF
J gene: TRBJ1-2; V gene: TRBV28; clone size: once; D gene: TRBD1; CDR3 DNA: TGTGCCAGCAGTCCAACAGGGGGCGACTATGGCTACACCTTC; CDR3 protein: CASSPTGGDYGYTF
J gene: TRBJ2-7; V gene: TRBV7-6; clone size: NA; D gene: NA; CDR3 DNA: TGTGCCAGCAGCGCACAGGGGGGGACCGACGAGCAGTACTTC; CDR3 protein: CASSAQGGTDEQYF
J gene: TRBJ2-1; V gene: TRBV4-3; clone size: few; D gene: TRBD1; CDR3 DNA: TGCGCCAGCAGCCAAGATGCGAGGGGACAGGGGGCGCGTGAGCAGTTCTTC; CDR3 protein: CASSQDARGQGAREQFF
J gene: TRBJ1-5; V gene: TRBV28; clone size: NA; D gene: TRBD1; CDR3 DNA: TGTGCCAGCAGAACAGGGGGCGCGATCCGTAGCAATCAGCCCCAGCATTTT; CDR3 protein: CASRTGGAIRSNQPQHF
J gene: TRBJ1-5; V gene: TRBV5-1; clone size: once; D gene: NA; CDR3 DNA: TGCGCCAGCAGCTTACAGGGAGGCAATCAGCCCCAGCATTTT; CDR3 protein: CASSLQGGNQPQHF
J gene: TRBJ2-6; V gene: TRBV2; clone size: NA; D gene: TRBD1; CDR3 DNA: TGTGCCAGCAGTGAATGGACAGGGTCTGGGGCCAACGTCCTGACTTTC; CDR3 protein: CASSEWTGSGANVLTF
J gene: TRBJ1-5; V gene: TRBV27; clone size: NA; D gene: TRBD1; CDR3 DNA: TGTGCCAGCAGTTTAGCGGGACAGGGAAACAATCAGCCCCAGCATTTT; CDR3 protein: CASSLAGQGNNQPQHF
J gene: TRBJ2-1; V gene: TRBV7-2; clone size: NA; D gene: TRBD2; CDR3 DNA: TGTGCCAGCAGTGTCGAAATAGCGGGGGGGCTTGATGAGCAGTTCTTC; CDR3 protein: CASSVEIAGGLDEQFF
J gene: TRBJ1-4; V gene: TRBV19; clone size: NA; D gene: NA; CDR3 DNA: TGTGCCAGTAGTGGCGAAAAACTGTTTTTT; CDR3 protein: CASSGEKLFF